The entry below gives a single T cell receptor beta chain sequence along with its context. Its specificity is not known. The V end lost 4 bases, the J end lost 5 bases, and 15 bases lay between the germline ends. In germline, CDR1 is SGHDN, CDR2 FVKESK. This CDR3 is built from 14 residues. As handled by the study authors: Without quality scores, immunoSEQ junctional reads could not be filtered like full-length reads. Produced via immunoSEQ multiplex PCR; TCRdb's table is partial and in-frame only. D and trimming were read from the DNA, whereas the V and J calls and clone size are those reported in that table. Here the sample spans about half a million clones, more than 75% being singletons. About 90 million PBMCs supplied genomic DNA for unsorted samples. This sample is drawn from a study of shared clonotypes between healthy human individuals. Findings and caveats of the study: The sampled material consisted only of blood, and tissue repertoires are likely to differ.

The sequence was obtained from a woman between 40 and 55 years old in good health. Some clones in this sample may be carry-over from other donors' samples. V is TRBV14 and J is TRBJ2-7; a weak D match, TRBD1 (5 bases). The sample taken for sequencing was PBMCs. In DNA form, the CDR3 reads TGTGCCAGCAGCCCGGCCAGGGCCTACGACGAGCAGTACTTC. It translates to CASSPARAYDEQYF.